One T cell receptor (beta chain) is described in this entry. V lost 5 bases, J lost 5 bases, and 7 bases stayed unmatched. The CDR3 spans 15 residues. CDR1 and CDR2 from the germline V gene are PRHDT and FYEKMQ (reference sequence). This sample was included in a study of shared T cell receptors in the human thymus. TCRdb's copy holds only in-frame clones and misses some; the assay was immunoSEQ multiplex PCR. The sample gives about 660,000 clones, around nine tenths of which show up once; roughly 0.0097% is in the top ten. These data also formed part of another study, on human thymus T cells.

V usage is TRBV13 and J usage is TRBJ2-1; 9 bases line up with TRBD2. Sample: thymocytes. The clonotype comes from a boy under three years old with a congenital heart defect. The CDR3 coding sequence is TGTGCCAGCAGCCCCAGCGGGAGGTGGGACAATGAGCAGTTCTTC. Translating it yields CASSPSGRWDNEQFF.